The entry below gives a single TCR beta chain sequence along with its context. PCR amplification relied on 60 Vbeta primers (plus 13 Jbeta primers). Using immunoSEQ multiplex PCR, the repertoire was profiled, and TCRdb retains in-frame clones only, with some absent. The sample consists of 90,000 to 110,000 clones, around 76% of them appearing once. This entry is derived from a study of cytomegalovirus exposure and HLA in healthy donors. Trimming took 4 bases from V and 2 from J, leaving 12 bases between them. This CDR3 region has 14 residues. Germline V gene lookup returns CDR1 SGHRS and CDR2 YFSETQ. This TCR was recovered from a man in his forties in good health and CMV-seropositive. The sequencing input was PBMCs. V gene TRBV5-1 combines with J gene TRBJ1-1, with D possibly being TRBD1 (5 bases). The CDR3 protein is CASSVLTGNTEAFF. As DNA, the CDR3 is TGCGCCAGCAGCGTACTTACAGGAAACACTGAAGCTTTCTTT.